The sequence of this TCR beta chain was determined in a study of PD-1 blockade in classical Hodgkin lymphoma. Overall study: Nivolumab dosing for patients was 3 mg/kg, administered intravenously every 2 weeks. Findings of the study overall: Before treatment, TCR diversity in newly diagnosed patients was reportedly lower than in healthy donors. Only CD4+ TCR diversity, not CD8+, had risen significantly by C4D1.

Concerning this clone: Antigen unknown.

TCRdb's copy holds only in-frame clones and misses some; the assay was immunoSEQ multiplex PCR. The top ten hold approximately 6.3% of the sample, which has some 100,000 clones, roughly 89% seen once. Each and every patient relapsed after autologous stem cell transplantation, and patients got differing brentuximab vedotin exposure. Complete response, partial response or progressive disease made up the best responses. The specimen comprised peripheral blood mononuclear cells (PBMCs), sampled before the second cycle of nivolumab. This receptor was identified in a human donor with classical Hodgkin lymphoma.

The CDR3 spells CASSEEGLRAGEQYF. The CDR3 DNA follows: TGTGCCAGCAGTGAAGAAGGGCTAAGGGCAGGCGAGCAGTACTTC. The chain recombines TRBV2 with TRBJ2-7; D is unclear. This CDR3 is 15 amino acids long. Per the germline V gene, CDR1 is SNHLY and CDR2 is FYNNEI. Trimming cost V 1 base and J 6 bases, with 16 bases left between them. Together with reference TRBV2 and TRBJ2-7, the CDR3 gives the full variable domain: EPEVTQTPSHQVTQMGQEVILRCVPISNHLYFYWYRQILGQKVEFLVSFYNNEISEKSEIFDDQFSVERPDGSNFTLKIRSTKLEDSAMYFCASSEEGLRAGEQYFGPGTRLTVT.